Listed below are T cell receptor beta chains from one sample, sequenced in a study of cytomegalovirus exposure and HLA in healthy donors. Clones were sequenced by immunoSEQ multiplex PCR, and TCRdb holds only the in-frame ones, with some missing. This table has around 230,000 clones, 80% to 90% appearing once. Sequencing was done on a sample of PBMCs. These receptors were obtained from a girl under 10 years old in good health and CMV-seronegative. CDR3s include the opening cysteine and the closing phenylalanine or tryptophan. D genes are given only for firm matches. Rows give clone size only sometimes, using once, few, many, or a class for an expanded clone.

TRBV2	-	-	TRBJ2-7	TGTGCCAGCAGTGAAACGGGGGTTACCTACGAGCAGTACTTC	CASSETGVTYEQYF
TRBV5-4	TRBD2	-	TRBJ2-1	TGTGCCAGCAGCTTGACCCTACTAGCGGGAGATTGGTCCTACAATGAGCAGTTCTTC	CASSLTLLAGDWSYNEQFF
TRBV19	TRBD1	-	TRBJ1-3	TGTGCCAGTAGAAGACAGGGGCGTAGAAACACCATATATTTT	CASRRQGRRNTIYF
TRBV27	TRBD1	-	TRBJ2-4	TGTGCCAGCAGTTTAGCAGACAGGGGGCCCAAAAACGTTCTCTACTTC	CASSLADRGPKNVLYF
TRBV6-5	TRBD1	-	TRBJ1-5	TGTGCCAGCAGGAAAGACAGGGGGGAGGATCAGCCCCAGCATTTT	CASRKDRGEDQPQHF
TRBV6-6	-	-	TRBJ1-6	TGTGCCAGCAGAACCTACAGGGATTCACCCCTCCACTTT	CASRTYRDSPLHF
TRBV27	TRBD1	-	TRBJ1-5	TGTGCCAGCAGTTTATTCGACGGGACAGGGAATCAGCCCCAGCATTTT	CASSLFDGTGNQPQHF
TRBV7-9	TRBD1	-	TRBJ2-7	TGTGCCAGCAGATGGGACAGGGGCGAGCAGTACTTC	CASRWDRGEQYF
TRBV10-2	-	-	TRBJ2-2	TGCGCCAGCTGGACTATCCCGAACACCGGGGAGCTGTTTTTT	CASWTIPNTGELFF
TRBV2	-	-	TRBJ1-1	TGTGCCAGTCCGCGGGGCCCGCGGGGGGATTTCTTT	CASPRGPRGDFF
TRBV7-8	TRBD2	-	TRBJ2-7	TGTGCCAGCAGCTTAGATGCCCTAGCGGGAGCGGGGGAGCAGTACTTC	CASSLDALAGAGEQYF
TRBV6-1	TRBD1	few	TRBJ2-7	TGTGCCAGCAGTGCGGCCGGGACAGCAACCTACGAGCAGTACTTC	CASSAAGTATYEQYF
TRBV5-1	TRBD2	-	TRBJ2-7	TGCGCCAGCAGCTTGGCTGGGACTACACTCTACGAGCAGTACTTC	CASSLAGTTLYEQYF
TRBV10-1	TRBD2	-	TRBJ2-3	TGCGCCAGCAGTGAGTCGTCGGCTAGCGGGGCGACAGATACGCAGTATTTT	CASSESSASGATDTQYF
TRBV19	TRBD1	-	TRBJ1-1	TGTGCCAGTAGTCCAATGAGGGGGAACAGGGGATTGAACACTGAAGCTTTCTTT	CASSPMRGNRGLNTEAFF